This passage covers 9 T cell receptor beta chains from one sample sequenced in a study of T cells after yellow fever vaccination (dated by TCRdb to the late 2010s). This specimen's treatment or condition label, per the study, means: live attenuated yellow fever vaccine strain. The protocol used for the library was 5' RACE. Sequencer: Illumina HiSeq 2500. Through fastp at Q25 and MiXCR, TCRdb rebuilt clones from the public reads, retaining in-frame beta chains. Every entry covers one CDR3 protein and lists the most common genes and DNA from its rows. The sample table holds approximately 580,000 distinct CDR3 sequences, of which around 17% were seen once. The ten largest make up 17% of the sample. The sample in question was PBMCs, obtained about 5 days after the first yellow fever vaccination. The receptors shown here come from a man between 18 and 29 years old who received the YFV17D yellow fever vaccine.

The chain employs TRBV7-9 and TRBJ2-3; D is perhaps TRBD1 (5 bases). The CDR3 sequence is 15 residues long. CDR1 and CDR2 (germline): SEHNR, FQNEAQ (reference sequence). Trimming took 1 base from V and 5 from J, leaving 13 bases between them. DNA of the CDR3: TGTGCCAGCAGCTTAGGCAGGGTACCCAGAGATACGCAGTATTTT. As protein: CASSLGRVPRDTQYF.

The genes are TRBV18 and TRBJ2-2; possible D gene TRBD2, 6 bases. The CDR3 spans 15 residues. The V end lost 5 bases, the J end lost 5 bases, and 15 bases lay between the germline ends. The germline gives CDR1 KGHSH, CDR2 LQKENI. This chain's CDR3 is CASSISQGGTGELFF. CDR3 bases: TGTGCCAGCTCAATATCTCAGGGAGGAACCGGGGAGCTGTTTTTT.

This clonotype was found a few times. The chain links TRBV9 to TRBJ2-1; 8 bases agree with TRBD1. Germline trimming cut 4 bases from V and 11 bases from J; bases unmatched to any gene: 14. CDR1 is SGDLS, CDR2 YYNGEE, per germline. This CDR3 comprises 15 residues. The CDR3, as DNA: TGTGCCAGCAGCCCGAGCGAGACAGGGGTGAACAAGCAGTTCTTC. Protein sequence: CASSPSETGVNKQFF.

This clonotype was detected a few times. CDR3 in DNA: TGCAGTGCTAGAGGCTGGCAGGGGGAGACCCAGTACTTC. Residues: CSARGWQGETQYF. The V call is TRBV20-1, the J call TRBJ2-5; D is perhaps TRBD1 (6 bases). The CDR3 has 13 amino acids. Trimming took 1 base from V and 5 from J, leaving 11 bases between them. Germline values: CDR1 DFQATT, CDR2 SNEGSKA (reference sequence).

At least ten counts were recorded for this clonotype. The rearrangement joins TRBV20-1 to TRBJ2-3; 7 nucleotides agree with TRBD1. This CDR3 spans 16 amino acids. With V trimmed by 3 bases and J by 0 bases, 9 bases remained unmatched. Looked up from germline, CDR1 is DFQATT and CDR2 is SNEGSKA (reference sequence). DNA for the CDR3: TGCAGTGCTAGTGACAGACAGGGTCTGAGCACAGATACGCAGTATTTT. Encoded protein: CSASDRQGLSTDTQYF.

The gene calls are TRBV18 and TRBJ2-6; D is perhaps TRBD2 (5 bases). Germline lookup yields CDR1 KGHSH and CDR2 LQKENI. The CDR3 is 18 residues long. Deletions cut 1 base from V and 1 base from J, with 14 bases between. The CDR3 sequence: CASSPLPSSGSGANVLTF. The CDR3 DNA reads TGTGCCAGCTCACCACTTCCCTCCTCGGGGTCTGGGGCCAACGTCCTGACTTTC.

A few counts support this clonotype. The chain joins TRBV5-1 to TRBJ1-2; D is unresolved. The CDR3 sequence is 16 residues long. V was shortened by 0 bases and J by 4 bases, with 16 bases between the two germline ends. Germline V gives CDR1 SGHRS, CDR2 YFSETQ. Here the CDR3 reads CASSLGRWKDAYGYTF. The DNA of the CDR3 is TGCGCCAGCAGCTTGGGACGGTGGAAGGACGCCTATGGCTACACCTTC.

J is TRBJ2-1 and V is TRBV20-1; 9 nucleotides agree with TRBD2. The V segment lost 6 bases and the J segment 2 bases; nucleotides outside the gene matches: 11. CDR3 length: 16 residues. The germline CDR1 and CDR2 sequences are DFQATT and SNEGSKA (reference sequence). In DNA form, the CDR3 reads TGCAGTGCAGCCGGCGGGGGGGCCTCCACCTACAATGAGCAGTTCTTC. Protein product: CSAAGGGASTYNEQFF.

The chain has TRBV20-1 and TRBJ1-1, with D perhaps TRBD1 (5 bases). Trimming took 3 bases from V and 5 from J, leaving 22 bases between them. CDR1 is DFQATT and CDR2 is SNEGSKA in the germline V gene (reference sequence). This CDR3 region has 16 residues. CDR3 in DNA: TGCAGTGCTAGCCCGACAGACCTCTCCCGGGGAACTGAAGCTTTCTTT. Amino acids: CSASPTDLSRGTEAFF.